What follows are 12 T cell receptor beta chains derived from one specimen sequenced in a study of T cell responses to AZD1222 COVID-19 vaccine. The method was immunoSEQ multiplex PCR; TCRdb's version includes in-frame clones alone and lacks a portion of them. The sample consists of 95,000 to 150,000 clones, approximately 90% of them appearing once. Sequenced material: peripheral blood, taken on day 0 of AZD1222 vaccination. The receptor set was obtained from an adult in good health.

This chain uses TRBV4-3 with TRBJ1-6; 7 nucleotides align to TRBD1. The CDR3 runs 15 residues. Germline V CDR1 and CDR2: LGHNA, YSLEER. J was trimmed by 8 bases and V by 1 base; bases with no gene match: 5. DNA of the CDR3: TGCGCCAGCAGCCAAGCACAGGGGACCGATTCACCCCTCCACTTT. Its translation is CASSQAQGTDSPLHF.

The chain is built from TRBV6-6 and TRBJ2-1; TRBD2 might be the D (7 bases). V was cut by 2 bases and J by 7 bases, with 15 bases left in between. The V gene's germline CDR1 is MNHNY and CDR2 SVGAGI (reference sequence). The CDR3 is 15 residues long. The DNA of the CDR3 is TGTGCCAGCAGTTACGACCTGGGGAGGGGGAATGAGCAGTTCTTC. It is translated as CASSYDLGRGNEQFF.

This clone has a single count. This rearrangement joins TRBV2 to TRBJ1-6; perhaps TRBD1 as D (5 bases). The CDR3 is made up of 14 amino acids. V was trimmed by 3 bases and J by 7 bases, leaving 10 bases between them. Germline CDR1 reads SNHLY; CDR2 reads FYNNEI. For the CDR3, the DNA is TGTGCCAGCAGTGAGAGCAGGGCGAATTCACCCCTCCACTTT. It translates to CASSESRANSPLHF. Full variable domain (remainder filled in from reference TRBV2 and TRBJ1-6): EPEVTQTPSHQVTQMGQEVILRCVPISNHLYFYWYRQILGQKVEFLVSFYNNEISEKSEIFDDQFSVERPDGSNFTLKIRSTKLEDSAMYFCASSESRANSPLHFGNGTRLTVT.

J is TRBJ1-1 and V is TRBV10-3; 9 nucleotides agree with TRBD1. The ends lost 4 bases at V and 3 bases at J; junction bases unmatched: 3. This CDR3 contains 14 residues. The germline CDR1 and CDR2 sequences are ENHRY and SYGVKD. The CDR3 protein is CAISGRDRDTEAFF. The CDR3 coding sequence is TGTGCCATCAGTGGCCGGGACAGGGACACTGAAGCTTTCTTT.

The V and J genes are TRBV12-5 and TRBJ1-1; 7 bases are shared with TRBD1. Trimming took 5 bases from V and 4 from J; bases not matched to a gene: 4. CDR3 length equals 13 residues. CDR1 LGHNT and CDR2 FRNRAP come from the germline V gene. The CDR3 loop is CASGPGTVTEAFF. The CDR3 nucleotides read TGTGCTAGTGGTCCGGGGACAGTCACTGAAGCTTTCTTT.

This rearrangement joins TRBV29-1 to TRBJ2-1; 14 bases agree with TRBD2. The germline V gene has CDR1 SQVTM and CDR2 ANQGSEA. Trimming cost V 6 bases and J 2 bases; bases outside gene matches: 6. This CDR3 is built from 16 residues. This chain's CDR3 is CSVKGLAGAPYNEQFF. For the CDR3, the DNA is TGCAGCGTCAAGGGACTAGCGGGAGCCCCCTACAATGAGCAGTTCTTC.

The chain recombines TRBV9 with TRBJ2-3; 8 bases fit TRBD2. Trimming cost V 1 base and J 3 bases; bases outside gene matches: 4. The CDR3 length is 15 residues. The germline gives CDR1 SGDLS, CDR2 YYNGEE. CDR3 bases: TGTGCCAGCAGCGTAATTGCTAGCGGGACAGATACGCAGTATTTT. Its protein product is CASSVIASGTDTQYF.

This chain links TRBV27 with TRBJ1-6; no clear D gene. With 1 base removed from V and 1 base from J, the gap between germline ends came to 14 bases. From germline, CDR1 is MNHEY and CDR2 SMNVEV (reference sequence). This CDR3 region has 18 residues. The CDR3 here is CASSLYLGGYSYNSPLHF. CDR3 coding DNA: TGTGCCAGCAGTTTATATTTAGGAGGGTATTCCTATAATTCACCCCTCCACTTT.

The rearrangement joins TRBV27 to TRBJ2-1, with D maybe TRBD1 (6 bases). The CDR3 has 16 amino acids. The V end lost 5 bases, the J end lost 6 bases, and 20 bases lay between the germline ends. The V gene's germline CDR1 is MNHEY and CDR2 SMNVEV (reference sequence). In DNA form, the CDR3 reads TGTGCCAGCAGTCGAAACAGGGATTCTACTTTCAATGAGCAGTTCTTC. It specifies CASSRNRDSTFNEQFF.

The chain joins TRBV2 to TRBJ1-2; D is possibly TRBD1 (5 bases). CDR1 is SNHLY, CDR2 FYNNEI, per germline. The CDR3 contains 15 residues. The V end lost 6 bases, the J end lost 5 bases, and 19 bases lay between the germline ends. CDR3 bases: TGTGCCAGCAGCATCGGCCAAGGGGCAAGATATGGCTACACCTTC. It specifies CASSIGQGARYGYTF.

V usage is TRBV5-5 and J usage is TRBJ1-1; D is ambiguous. The CDR3 sequence is 12 residues long. The V gene's germline CDR1 is SGHKS and CDR2 YYEKEE (reference sequence). The V end was cut by 5 bases, the J end by 8 bases, with 13 bases between. This CDR3 is CASSHVLGEAFF. The CDR3 bases are TGTGCCAGCAGTCACGTCCTTGGGGAAGCTTTCTTT.

The chain employs TRBV7-9 and TRBJ2-7; D is unclear. This CDR3 has 12 residues. Germline CDR1 and CDR2: SEHNR and FQNEAQ (reference sequence). With 2 bases removed from V and 2 bases from J, the gap between germline ends came to 4 bases. The CDR3 spells CASSLNTYEQYF. The CDR3 DNA is TGTGCCAGCAGCTTAAACACCTACGAGCAGTACTTC.